These T cell receptor beta chains were read from a single sample in a study of PD-1 blockade in mismatch repair-deficient tumors. The table came from immunoSEQ multiplex PCR; TCRdb's copy has only in-frame clones and leaves some out. This table has around 100,000 clones, roughly 80% appearing once. Sequenced material: peripheral blood, taken roughly 13 months after starting pembrolizumab. These receptors all come from an adult with mismatch repair-deficient cancer. CDR3s include the opening cysteine and the closing phenylalanine or tryptophan. Each record gives: clone size, V gene, J gene, D gene, CDR3 protein, CDR3 DNA. D genes are given only for firm matches. Not every row has a clone size; where given, it reads once, few, many or a size class.

>NA|TRBV2|TRBJ2-1|TRBD2
CASSPNSGSGLEQFF
TGTGCCAGCAGTCCGAATAGCGGGAGTGGTCTTGAGCAGTTCTTC
>NA|TRBV4-1|TRBJ2-1|NA
CASSLRATADAYNEQFF
TGCGCCAGCAGCCTTCGAGCCACAGCGGACGCCTACAATGAGCAGTTCTTC
>NA|TRBV7-2|TRBJ2-7|NA
CASSLAPKGEQYF
TGTGCCAGCAGCTTGGCCCCGAAGGGCGAGCAGTACTTC
>NA|TRBV4-1|TRBJ2-1|NA
CASSLVGVGEQFF
TGCGCCAGCAGTTTGGTGGGAGTAGGTGAGCAGTTCTTC
>NA|TRBV29-1|TRBJ2-1|TRBD2
CSGAGLAYNEQFF
TGCAGCGGGGCGGGACTAGCCTACAATGAGCAGTTCTTC
>few|TRBV7-6|TRBJ2-7|TRBD1
CASSRPLTGDNYEQYF
TGTGCCAGCAGTAGACCCCTTACAGGGGATAATTACGAGCAGTACTTC
>NA|TRBV21-1|TRBJ1-2|NA
CASSKLGKKGNYGYTF
TGTGCCAGCAGCAAACTAGGGAAAAAGGGTAACTATGGCTACACCTTC
>once|TRBV5-6|TRBJ1-2|TRBD1
CASRDRGRTYGYTF
TGTGCCAGCAGGGACAGGGGGCGCACATATGGCTACACCTTC
>NA|TRBV27|TRBJ2-1|NA
CASASGGLEQFF
TGTGCCAGCGCCTCCGGTGGGTTAGAGCAGTTCTTC
>NA|TRBV6-6|TRBJ2-7|TRBD1
CASSYSGTAYEQYF
TGTGCCAGCAGTTACTCCGGGACAGCCTACGAGCAGTACTTC
>NA|TRBV7-9|TRBJ2-7|NA
CASRGPQNYEQYF
TGTGCCAGCAGGGGGCCTCAAAACTACGAGCAGTACTTC
>NA|TRBV7-9|TRBJ2-2|NA
CASSLTVATGELFF
TGTGCCAGCAGCTTAACAGTCGCCACCGGGGAGCTGTTTTTT
>NA|TRBV29-1|TRBJ2-7|TRBD2
CSVEGLASGSSYEQYF
TGCAGCGTTGAAGGTCTGGCTAGCGGCTCTTCCTACGAGCAGTACTTC
>NA|TRBV6-4|TRBJ2-3|TRBD2
CASSEGRGTSVDTQYF
TGTGCCAGCAGTGAGGGGAGGGGGACTAGCGTCGATACGCAGTATTTT
>NA|TRBV9|TRBJ2-1|TRBD2
CASSDLAGVNEQFF
TGTGCCAGCAGCGATCTAGCGGGTGTCAATGAGCAGTTCTTC
>NA|TRBV5-8|TRBJ1-2|NA
CASSSGRTYYGYTF
TGTGCCAGCAGTTCTGGACGGACTTACTATGGCTACACCTTC
>NA|TRBV7-7|TRBJ2-2|TRBD1
CASSLRQGATGELFF
TGTGCTAGCAGCCTTCGACAGGGGGCGACCGGGGAGCTGTTTTTT
>once|TRBV11-1|TRBJ2-7|NA
CASSKEEGAVYEQYF
TGTGCCAGCAGCAAAGAGGAGGGGGCTGTCTACGAGCAGTACTTC
>NA|TRBV9|TRBJ2-5|NA
CASSVRDSETQYF
TGTGCCAGCAGCGTCAGGGATTCTGAGACCCAGTACTTC
>NA|TRBV10-3|TRBJ2-7|NA
CAISDEGLGTYEQYF
TGTGCCATCAGTGACGAGGGATTAGGGACCTACGAGCAGTACTTC
>NA|TRBV7-9|TRBJ1-1|NA
CASSSTAPEAFF
TGTGCCAGCAGCTCCACGGCCCCTGAAGCTTTCTTT
>few|TRBV6-5|TRBJ2-3|NA
CASTSPGSPTDTQYF
TGTGCCAGCACTTCACCCGGGAGCCCTACAGATACGCAGTATTTT
>NA|TRBV19|TRBJ2-2|TRBD2
CASSREGLNTGELFF
TGTGCCAGTAGTAGGGAGGGGCTAAACACCGGGGAGCTGTTTTTT
>NA|TRBV6-5|TRBJ2-7|TRBD1
CASSYSRDRYEQYF
TGTGCCAGCAGTTACTCACGGGACAGGTACGAGCAGTACTTC
>NA|TRBV6-6|TRBJ1-1|NA
CASTPLGSDGHTEAFF
TGTGCCAGCACCCCCCTCGGCTCTGACGGTCACACTGAAGCTTTCTTT
>NA|TRBV5-1|TRBJ2-7|NA
CASSPRTVFTYEQYF
TGCGCCAGCAGCCCCAGGACAGTTTTCACCTACGAGCAGTACTTC
>NA|TRBV5-5|TRBJ1-2|NA
CASSLARAVYGYTF
TGTGCCAGCAGCTTGGCGCGGGCGGTCTATGGCTACACCTTC
>NA|TRBV7-2|TRBJ1-2|TRBD1
CASRPTGIDGYTF
TGTGCCAGCAGACCGACAGGGATCGATGGCTACACCTTC
>NA|TRBV27|TRBJ1-1|NA
CAIRKLTVMNTEAFF
TGTGCCATCCGCAAACTGACTGTTATGAACACTGAAGCTTTCTTT
>NA|TRBV5-6|TRBJ2-7|TRBD2
CASSLGLAGAEQYF
TGTGCCAGCAGCTTGGGGCTAGCGGGAGCCGAGCAGTACTTC
>NA|TRBV5-1|TRBJ1-1|NA
CASSYRDRNTEAFF
TGCGCCAGCAGCTACCGGGATCGGAACACTGAAGCTTTCTTT
>once|TRBV7-2|TRBJ2-7|NA
CASGPRGAYEQYF
TGTGCCAGCGGGCCCCGCGGTGCCTACGAGCAGTACTTC
>NA|TRBV19|TRBJ2-1|NA
CASKIGPPLDEQFF
TGTGCCAGTAAGATAGGCCCGCCATTGGATGAGCAGTTCTTC
>NA|TRBV19|TRBJ2-3|TRBD2
CASSLRSGNSDTQYF
TGTGCCAGTAGCCTAAGAAGCGGGAATTCAGATACGCAGTATTTT
>NA|TRBV5-4|TRBJ2-1|NA
CASSRDSRTSNEQFF
TGTGCCAGCAGTCGGGACTCCCGCACCTCCAATGAGCAGTTCTTC
>NA|TRBV6-1|TRBJ1-1|NA
CASSGSTEAFF
TGTGCCAGCAGCGGGAGCACTGAAGCTTTCTTT
>NA|TRBV5-6|TRBJ1-5|NA
CASSWGGQPQHF
TGTGCCAGCAGCTGGGGGGGCCAGCCCCAGCATTTT
>NA|TRBV19|TRBJ1-3|TRBD1
CASTPTGAMANTIYF
TGTGCCAGTACCCCGACAGGGGCGATGGCAAACACCATATATTTT
>NA|TRBV5-4|TRBJ2-5|NA
CASSDRTGKETQYF
TGTGCCAGCAGCGACCGAACAGGGAAGGAGACCCAGTACTTC
>once|TRBV15|TRBJ2-3|TRBD2
CATSSPQEVSGISDTQYF
TGTGCCACCAGCAGTCCCCAAGAGGTTAGCGGGATCTCAGATACGCAGTATTTT
>NA|TRBV30|TRBJ1-2|TRBD1
CAWNERGRVISYGYTF
TGTGCCTGGAATGAAAGGGGGCGAGTGATAAGCTATGGCTACACCTTC
>NA|TRBV15|TRBJ1-4|NA
CATSRDPGSNEKLFF
TGTGCCACCAGCAGAGATCCAGGGTCCAATGAAAAACTGTTTTTT
>once|TRBV7-2|TRBJ2-1|NA
CASSFDGKGSYEQFF
TGTGCCAGCAGCTTTGACGGGAAGGGGAGCTATGAGCAGTTCTTC
>NA|TRBV28|TRBJ1-2|NA
CASSLPQGRRGYTF
TGTGCCAGCAGTTTACCACAGGGCCGCAGGGGCTACACCTTC
>few|TRBV28|TRBJ1-1|TRBD1
CASSFQGYRGKGNTEAFF
TGTGCCAGCAGTTTCCAAGGGTACAGGGGTAAGGGAAACACTGAAGCTTTCTTT
>NA|TRBV10-3|TRBJ2-3|NA
CAISEGTSSTDTQYF
TGTGCCATCAGTGAGGGGACTTCTAGCACAGATACGCAGTATTTT
>NA|TRBV7-9|TRBJ2-1|TRBD2
CASSKTSGTINEQFF
TGTGCCAGCAGCAAGACTAGCGGGACGATTAATGAGCAGTTCTTC
>NA|TRBV12-5|TRBJ1-2|NA
CASGPGTRMIERGYTF
TGTGCTAGTGGTCCCGGTACTAGGATGATCGAACGTGGCTACACCTTC
>once|TRBV7-9|TRBJ2-1|NA
CASSFRGSSYNEQFF
TGTGCCAGCAGTTTTCGGGGTAGCTCCTACAATGAGCAGTTCTTC